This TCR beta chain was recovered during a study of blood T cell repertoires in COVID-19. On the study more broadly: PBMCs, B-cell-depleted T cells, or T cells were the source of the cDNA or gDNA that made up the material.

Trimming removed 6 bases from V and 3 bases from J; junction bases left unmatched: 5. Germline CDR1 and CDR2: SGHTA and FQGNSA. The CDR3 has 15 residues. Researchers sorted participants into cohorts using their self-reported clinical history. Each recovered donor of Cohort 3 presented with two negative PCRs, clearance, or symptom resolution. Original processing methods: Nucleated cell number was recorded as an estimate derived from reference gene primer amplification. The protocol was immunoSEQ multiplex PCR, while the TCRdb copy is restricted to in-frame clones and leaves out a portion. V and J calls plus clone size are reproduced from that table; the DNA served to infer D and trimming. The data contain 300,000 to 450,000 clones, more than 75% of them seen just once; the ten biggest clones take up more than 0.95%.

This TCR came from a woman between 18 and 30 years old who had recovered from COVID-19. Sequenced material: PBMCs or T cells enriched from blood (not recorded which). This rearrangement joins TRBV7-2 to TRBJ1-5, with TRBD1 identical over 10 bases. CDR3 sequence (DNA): TGTGCCAGCAGAGCGGGACAGGGGTTCAATCAGCCCCAGCATTTT. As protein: CASRAGQGFNQPQHF.